The next 24 T cell receptor beta chains were all read from a single sample in a study of cytomegalovirus exposure and HLA in healthy donors. PCR employed 60 Vbeta and 13 Jbeta primers. Profiling relied on immunoSEQ multiplex PCR, and the TCRdb table lists in-frame clones only, not all of them. The sample yields about 150,000 clones, roughly 81% seen once. The specimen was PBMCs. The origin of the receptors is a girl aged 10 to 17 in good health and CMV-seropositive.

The chain combines TRBV7-9 with TRBJ2-7; a weak D match, TRBD2 (6 bases). In germline, CDR1 is SEHNR, CDR2 FQNEAQ (reference sequence). The V gene lost 0 bases and the J gene lost 3 bases, with 18 bases spanning the gap. The CDR3 is made up of 17 amino acids. In DNA form, the CDR3 reads TGTGCCAGCAGCTTAGCGCTAATAGAAGGAGGGGTCTACGAGCAGTACTTC. It translates to CASSLALIEGGVYEQYF.

J is TRBJ2-1 and V is TRBV20-1; D might be TRBD1 (5 bases). Germline V gene sequence: CDR1 DFQATT, CDR2 SNEGSKA (reference sequence). This CDR3 is 11 amino acids long. Trimming removed 5 bases from V and 7 bases from J, with 9 bases in between. The CDR3 region is CSAPQGNEQFF. The CDR3 DNA follows: TGCAGTGCTCCCCAGGGAAATGAGCAGTTCTTC.

The J gene is TRBJ2-7, the V gene TRBV30, with 9 bases that match TRBD1. This CDR3 is built from 13 residues. V trimming: 4 bases; J trimming: 2 bases; junction bases outside the gene matches: 3. CDR1 and CDR2 (germline): GTSNPN, SVGIG (reference sequence). CDR3 DNA sequence: TGTGCCTGGACGGACAGGGGCACCTACGAGCAGTACTTC. Translation: CAWTDRGTYEQYF.

J is TRBJ1-3 and V is TRBV7-9; no firm D call. This CDR3 has 13 amino acids. V lost 8 bases, J lost 0 bases, and 8 bases lay in between. Germline CDR1 SEHNR, CDR2 FQNEAQ (reference sequence). The CDR3 DNA is TGTGCCAGCGGGCCGTCCTCTGGAAACACCATATATTTT. Amino acids: CASGPSSGNTIYF.

The gene calls are TRBV4-1 and TRBJ2-1, with 10 bases lining up with TRBD2. J gave up 8 bases and V 4 bases, and 2 bases lay outside the gene matches. Germline CDR1 is MGHRA and CDR2 is YSYEKL. This CDR3 comprises 13 residues. The CDR3 DNA is TGCGCCAGCAGCCTAGCGGGGGGCTATGAGCAGTTCTTC. Translation: CASSLAGGYEQFF.

The chain links TRBV9 to TRBJ1-2, with D perhaps TRBD1 (5 bases). The length of the CDR3 is 14 residues. Trimming removed 4 bases at V and 6 bases at J, with 16 bases between. Germline loops: CDR1 SGDLS, CDR2 YYNGEE. The CDR3 sequence: CASSTRGGGHGYTF. CDR3 in DNA: TGTGCCAGCAGCACCCGGGGGGGAGGGCATGGCTACACCTTC.

This chain connects TRBV5-4 to TRBJ1-1, with 11 positions matching TRBD1. J lost 5 bases, V lost 3 bases, and 6 bases had no gene match. The CDR3 contains 15 residues. Germline loops: CDR1 SGHNT, CDR2 YYREEE (reference sequence). Written as DNA, the CDR3 is TGTGCCAGCAGCTGGGGGACAGGGGGAGGGACTGAAGCTTTCTTT. It is translated as CASSWGTGGGTEAFF.

The chain has TRBV4-1 and TRBJ1-1, with D hard to call. Germline CDR1 reads MGHRA; CDR2 reads YSYEKL. The CDR3 runs to 14 residues. Trimming left V 3 bases short and J 2 bases short, with 10 bases between. CDR3 DNA sequence: TGCGCCAGCAGCCACCGGGTTATCAACACTGAAGCTTTCTTT. Its translation: CASSHRVINTEAFF.

The chain couples TRBV5-1 to TRBJ1-6; D may be TRBD1 (6 bases). Looked up from germline, CDR1 is SGHRS and CDR2 is YFSETQ. The CDR3 is made up of 16 amino acids. V shed 0 bases and J shed 7 bases, with 14 bases lying between them. CDR3: CASSLGVTGLNSPLHF. The CDR3 bases are TGCGCCAGCAGCTTGGGGGTGACAGGACTCAATTCACCCCTCCACTTT. The variable domain in full, with the rest retrieved from reference TRBV5-1 and TRBJ1-6, is KAGVTQTPRYLIKTRGQQVTLSCSPISGHRSVSWYQQTPGQGLQFLFEYFSETQRNKGNFPGRFSGRQFSNSRSEMNVSTLELGDSALYLCASSLGVTGLNSPLHFGNGTRLTVT.

CDR3: CASSLWGRAGELTQYF. DNA of the CDR3: TGTGCCAGCAGCTTGTGGGGGCGAGCGGGGGAGCTTACGCAGTATTTT. This chain connects TRBV5-6 to TRBJ2-3, with TRBD2 identical over 8 bases. The junction had 12 bases not matched to a gene; V was cut back by 1 base and J by 8 bases. The CDR3 loop spans 16 amino acids. CDR1 is SGHDT and CDR2 is YYEEEE in the germline V gene.

The chain links TRBV9 to TRBJ2-2; D is possibly TRBD1 (6 bases). V dropped 3 bases and J dropped 8 bases, with 20 bases sitting between them. The CDR3 totals 16 residues. CDR1 and CDR2 from the germline V gene are SGDLS and YYNGEE. This CDR3 reads CASSARIRGQGGELFF. In DNA form, the CDR3 reads TGTGCCAGCAGCGCCAGAATAAGAGGGCAGGGGGGGGAGCTGTTTTTT.

This chain joins TRBV7-9 and TRBJ1-6, with a weak D call TRBD1 (5 bases). The germline gives CDR1 SEHNR, CDR2 FQNEAQ (reference sequence). V was cut by 2 bases and J by 8 bases, with 10 bases left in between. This CDR3 region has 14 residues. The CDR3 coding sequence is TGTGCCAGCAGCTTAACGGGGGTTCATTCACCCCTCCACTTT. It codes for CASSLTGVHSPLHF.

The gene calls are TRBV12-5 and TRBJ2-2; D gene unclear. Trimming took off 5 bases at V and 7 bases at J, with 14 bases between the two ends. Germline CDR1 and CDR2: LGHNT and FRNRAP. The CDR3 has 14 residues. CDR3 sequence reads: CASGPPNLFGELFF. As DNA, the CDR3 is TGTGCTAGTGGTCCCCCCAATCTATTCGGGGAGCTGTTTTTT. Filled out from reference TRBV12-5 and TRBJ2-2, the complete variable domain reads DARVTQTPRHKVTEMGQEVTMRCQPILGHNTVFWYRQTMMQGLELLAYFRNRAPLDDSGMPKDRFSAEMPDATLATLKIQPSEPRDSAVYFCASGPPNLFGELFFGEGSRLTVL.

V and J are TRBV19 and TRBJ1-2; TRBD1 matches 8 bases. The trim removed 3 bases at V and 6 bases at J, leaving 12 bases unmatched. Germline V gene data show CDR1 as LNHDA and CDR2 as SQIVND (reference sequence). The CDR3 covers 16 residues. CDR3 nucleotides: TGTGCCAGTAGTATTTTGTCAGGGGGCGGTATGGATGGCTACACCTTC. Protein sequence: CASSILSGGGMDGYTF. Combining the CDR3 with reference TRBV19 and TRBJ1-2 gives the whole variable domain DGGITQSPKYLFRKEGQNVTLSCEQNLNHDAMYWYRQDPGQGLRLIYYSQIVNDFQKGDIAEGYSVSREKKESFPLTVTSAQKNPTAFYLCASSILSGGGMDGYTFGSGTRLTVV.

As to this clone: The conserved final phenylalanine or tryptophan is absent from the CDR3, which likely points to a read error. V usage is TRBV30 and J usage is TRBJ1-2, with D hard to call. The V and J ends lost 3 bases and 5 bases respectively, with 10 bases between them. Germline CDR1 and CDR2: GTSNPN and SVGIG (reference sequence). The CDR3 extends over 12 amino acids. CDR3 sequence (DNA): TGTGCCTGGAGCCTACTGAGGTATGGCTACACCCTC. Translating gives CAWSLLRYGYTL.

The gene calls are TRBV11-2 and TRBJ2-7; D perhaps matches TRBD1 (6 bases). Germline V lookup: CDR1 SGHAT, CDR2 FQNNGV. Trimming cost V 0 bases and J 0 bases, with 9 bases left between them. This CDR3 is 15 amino acids long. The CDR3 nucleotides read TGTGCCAGCAGCTTAGATACAGGGATCTCCTACGAGCAGTACTTC. This translates into CASSLDTGISYEQYF.

The chain recombines TRBV9 with TRBJ1-2, with 9 bases identical to TRBD1. In germline, CDR1 is SGDLS, CDR2 YYNGEE. V shed 3 bases and J 0 bases; nucleotides not matched to a gene: 6. This CDR3 comprises 16 residues. CDR3 nucleotide sequence: TGTGCCAGCAGCGACAGGGGGCGCAAATCTAACTATGGCTACACCTTC. This gives the protein CASSDRGRKSNYGYTF.

The chain employs TRBV15 and TRBJ1-4; D might be TRBD1 (6 bases). The CDR3 extends over 16 amino acids. Trimming stripped 0 bases from V and 5 bases from J, with 13 bases between. Germline V gives CDR1 LNHNV, CDR2 YYDKDF (reference sequence). The DNA for the CDR3 is TGTGCCACCAGCAGAGATCGTCGGCAGGGGAATGAAAAACTGTTTTTT. It specifies CATSRDRRQGNEKLFF.

This sequence joins TRBV5-4 and TRBJ1-2, with TRBD1 matching 7 bases. The CDR3 loop spans 17 amino acids. V lost 3 bases and J lost 2; bases outside the gene matches: 13. Germline-derived CDR1 and CDR2 are SGHNT and YYREEE (reference sequence). This chain's CDR3 is CASSSMYTLQGNYGYTF. CDR3 DNA: TGTGCCAGCAGCTCCATGTACACTCTACAGGGGAACTATGGCTACACCTTC.

This sequence joins TRBV19 and TRBJ2-7, with TRBD2 identical over 11 bases. CDR1 and CDR2 (germline): LNHDA, SQIVND (reference sequence). This CDR3 has 15 amino acids. Trimming at V came to 1 base and at J to 3 bases, leaving 2 bases not matched to a gene. CDR3 DNA sequence: TGTGCCAGTAGTATAGGCACTAGCGGGAGCTACGAGCAGTACTTC. It specifies CASSIGTSGSYEQYF.

The V and J genes are TRBV6-5 and TRBJ1-1; D uncertain. CDR1 is MNHEY and CDR2 is SVGAGI in the germline V gene. The CDR3 covers 16 residues. V lost 0 bases, J lost 0 bases, and 11 bases lay in between. CDR3 sequence: CASSYSSGNMNTEAFF. The CDR3 DNA follows: TGTGCCAGCAGTTACTCGTCAGGCAACATGAACACTGAAGCTTTCTTT.

The gene calls are TRBV7-3 and TRBJ2-5; no clear D. Germline CDR1 and CDR2: SGHTA and FQGTGA. This CDR3 has 13 residues. Trimming took off 0 bases at V and 4 bases at J, with 6 bases between the two ends. CDR3 sequence: CASSLTWAETQYF. Here the CDR3 DNA reads TGTGCCAGCAGCTTAACGTGGGCAGAGACCCAGTACTTC.

The chain couples TRBV7-9 to TRBJ2-7, with 9 bases lining up with TRBD1. CDR1 SEHNR and CDR2 FQNEAQ come from the germline V gene (reference sequence). This CDR3 has 14 amino acids. Trimming took 5 bases from V and 6 from J; bases not matched to a gene: 8. The CDR3 reads CASSVPGQGSEQYF. CDR3 in DNA: TGTGCCAGCAGCGTCCCGGGACAGGGTTCCGAGCAGTACTTC.

Here the CDR3 reads CASSLGPGRGGMNTEAFF. CDR3 DNA sequence: TGTGCCAGCAGCTTAGGGCCGGGGCGAGGAGGGATGAACACTGAAGCTTTCTTT. J is TRBJ1-1 and V is TRBV7-8; weak D call: TRBD1 (5 bases). CDR3 length: 18 amino acids. V gave up 1 base and J gave up 0 bases, with 18 bases separating them. Germline lookup yields CDR1 SGHVS and CDR2 FQNEAQ.